This entry describes one TCR beta chain. The target antigen is unknown. The sample comes from a study of cytomegalovirus exposure and HLA in healthy donors. Overall study findings and caveats: Links to common viral pathogens appeared, in a later analysis, for several of the most significant clusters.

CDR3 length: 13 amino acids. Germline V gives CDR1 MNHEY, CDR2 SVGAGI. V lost 7 bases and J 1 base, leaving 5 bases between the germline ends. PCR primers comprised 60 Vbeta and 13 Jbeta primers. The repertoire was sequenced with immunoSEQ multiplex PCR; TCRdb's copy has only in-frame clones and lacks some. The sample yields tens of thousands of clones, about 75% seen once. The sample consisted of PBMCs. This chain links TRBV6-5 with TRBJ2-6; D might be TRBD1 (5 bases). This receptor was taken from a man between 18 and 35 years old in good health and CMV-seronegative. The CDR3: CASKGSGANVLTF. In DNA, the CDR3 is TGTGCCAGCAAGGGGTCTGGGGCCAACGTCCTGACTTTC.